A selection of T cell receptor beta chains follows, all from one sample in a study of T cell clones after liver transplantation. Only in-frame clones appear in the TCRdb table, and some are missing; sequencing was by immunoSEQ multiplex PCR. The data show roughly 16,000 clones, with more than 70% seen just once and around 32% held by the top ten. Specimen: CD8+ T cells from blood, collected roughly 48 months after liver transplant. These receptors all come from a human patient who received a liver transplant. These T cells may partly come from the graft donor. Each CDR3 is given with its conserved first and last residue. The D gene is left open where the match is weak.

J: TRBJ2-7
V: TRBV9
D: TRBD1
length: 15
CDR3: CASSVTPTGAYEQYF

J: TRBJ2-2
V: TRBV4-3
D: .
length: 15
CDR3: CASSQDSFGGGELFF

J: TRBJ2-1
V: TRBV11-3
D: TRBD2
length: 16
CDR3: CASSFRGTTTGLEQFF

J: TRBJ2-5
V: TRBV27
D: TRBD1
length: 14
CDR3: CASGQGRVGETQYF

J: TRBJ2-1
V: TRBV28
D: TRBD2
length: 13
CDR3: CASSLGTSERQFF

J: TRBJ2-3
V: TRBV2
D: .
length: 11
CDR3: CASSDSDTQYF

J: TRBJ1-5
V: TRBV7-9
D: .
length: 15
CDR3: CASSLSGGENQPQHF

J: TRBJ2-5
V: TRBV5-1
D: .
length: 11
CDR3: CASSFAETQYF

J: TRBJ1-2
V: TRBV27
D: .
length: 13
CDR3: CASGAGSNYGYTF

J: TRBJ1-4
V: TRBV28
D: .
length: 15
CDR3: CASSPTGSRTEKLFF

J: TRBJ2-7
V: TRBV4-2
D: .
length: 13
CDR3: CASSQEEEVEQYF

J: TRBJ2-1
V: TRBV9
D: TRBD2
length: 16
CDR3: CASSLGLAGGSNEQFF

J: TRBJ2-7
V: TRBV28
D: TRBD1
length: 13
CDR3: CATGGTGIYEQYF

J: TRBJ1-4
V: TRBV23-1
D: .
length: 13
CDR3: CASSQSSGEKLFF

J: TRBJ1-4
V: TRBV2
D: TRBD1
length: 15
CDR3: CASSPGTEANEKLFF

J: TRBJ1-3
V: TRBV5-1
D: TRBD1
length: 16
CDR3: CASSSGQGISGNTIYF

J: TRBJ1-1
V: TRBV4-2
D: TRBD1
length: 16
CDR3: CASSQDRGQLNTEAFF

J: TRBJ2-7
V: TRBV19
D: .
length: 14
CDR3: CASSIDRGSREQYF

J: TRBJ1-6
V: TRBV4-1
D: .
length: 14
CDR3: CASSPDALESPLHF

J: TRBJ1-2
V: TRBV4-3
D: .
length: 16
CDR3: CASSQDRGQGGYGYTF

J: TRBJ1-2
V: TRBV6-5
D: .
length: 13
CDR3: CASSYSGPGGYTF

J: TRBJ1-6
V: TRBV4-3
D: .
length: 17
CDR3: CASSQVAGSSYNSPLHF

J: TRBJ1-2
V: TRBV5-4
D: .
length: 14
CDR3: CASSPRGTAYGYTF

J: TRBJ2-1
V: TRBV2
D: .
length: 12
CDR3: CATRSSNNEQFF

J: TRBJ1-1
V: TRBV11-3
D: TRBD1
length: 12
CDR3: CASSYRQGEAFF

J: TRBJ1-4
V: TRBV6-4
D: .
length: 18
CDR3: CASSERSSLLVDNEKLFF

J: TRBJ2-3
V: TRBV4-2
D: TRBD2
length: 16
CDR3: CASSQDLGRGGDTQYF

J: TRBJ2-3
V: TRBV28
D: TRBD2
length: 16
CDR3: CASSFPASGGADTQYF

J: TRBJ2-7
V: TRBV6-1
D: .
length: 15
CDR3: CASKSRTALSYEQYF

J: TRBJ2-3
V: TRBV9
D: TRBD2
length: 16
CDR3: CASSVELAAGGDTQYF

J: TRBJ2-5
V: TRBV4-2
D: .
length: 15
CDR3: CASSQDMTAEETQYF

J: TRBJ2-7
V: TRBV5-3
D: .
length: 12
CDR3: CARSSWAGEQYF

J: TRBJ2-5
V: TRBV10-3
D: .
length: 13
CDR3: CAISEGYQETQYF

J: TRBJ1-6
V: TRBV10-1
D: TRBD1
length: 17
CDR3: CALRGGRRVWNNSPLHF

J: TRBJ2-7
V: TRBV4-3
D: .
length: 13
CDR3: CASSQSPSYEQYF

J: TRBJ1-2
V: TRBV5-4
D: TRBD1
length: 16
CDR3: CASSWSGQGSVRTYTF

J: TRBJ2-1
V: TRBV4-3
D: .
length: 13
CDR3: CASSHPTSLEQFF

J: TRBJ2-7
V: TRBV5-1
D: .
length: 16
CDR3: CASSLVLSPSEYEQYF

J: TRBJ1-6
V: TRBV4-3
D: .
length: 14
CDR3: CASSQSRYNSPLHF